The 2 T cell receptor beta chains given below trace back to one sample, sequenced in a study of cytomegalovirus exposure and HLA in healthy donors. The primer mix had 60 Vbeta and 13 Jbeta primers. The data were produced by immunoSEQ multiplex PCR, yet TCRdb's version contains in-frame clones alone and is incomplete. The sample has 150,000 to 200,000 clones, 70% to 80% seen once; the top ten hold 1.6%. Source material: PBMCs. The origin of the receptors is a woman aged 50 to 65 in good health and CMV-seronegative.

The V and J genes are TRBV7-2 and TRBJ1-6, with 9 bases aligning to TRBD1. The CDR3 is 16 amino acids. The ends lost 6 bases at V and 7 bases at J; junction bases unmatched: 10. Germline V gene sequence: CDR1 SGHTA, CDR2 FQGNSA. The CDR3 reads CASRSPGQGANSPLHF. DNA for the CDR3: TGTGCCAGCAGGTCCCCGGGACAGGGAGCCAATTCACCCCTCCACTTT.

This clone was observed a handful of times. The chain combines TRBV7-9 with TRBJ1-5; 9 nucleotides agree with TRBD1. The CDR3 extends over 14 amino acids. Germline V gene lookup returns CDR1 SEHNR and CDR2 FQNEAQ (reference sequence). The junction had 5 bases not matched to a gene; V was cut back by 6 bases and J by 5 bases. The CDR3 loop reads CASSLTGGHQPQHF. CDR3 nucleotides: TGTGCCAGCAGTCTAACAGGGGGCCATCAGCCCCAGCATTTT.